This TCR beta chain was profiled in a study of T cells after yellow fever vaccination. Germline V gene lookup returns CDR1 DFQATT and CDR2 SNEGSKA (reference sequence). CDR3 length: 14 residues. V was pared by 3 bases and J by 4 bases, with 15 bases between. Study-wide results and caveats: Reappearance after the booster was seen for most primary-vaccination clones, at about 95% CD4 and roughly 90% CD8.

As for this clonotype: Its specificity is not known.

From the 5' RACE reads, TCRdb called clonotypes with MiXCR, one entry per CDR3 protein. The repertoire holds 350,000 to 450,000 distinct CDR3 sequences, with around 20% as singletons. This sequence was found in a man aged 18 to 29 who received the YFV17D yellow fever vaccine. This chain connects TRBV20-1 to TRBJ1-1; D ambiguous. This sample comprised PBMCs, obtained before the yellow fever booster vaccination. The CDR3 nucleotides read TGCAGTGCTAGTGCCCCCGAAGGGCCCACTGAAGCTTTCTTT. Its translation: CSASAPEGPTEAFF.